The 14 T cell receptor beta chains below were found in one sample sequenced in a study of CD8 T cells in ankylosing spondylitis. TCRdb called the 5' RACE reads again in MiXCR, with one record for every CDR3 protein. The data contain 250,000 or so distinct CDR3 sequences, about 10% of them singletons. The sample was blood, either unsorted or a sorted T cell fraction (not recorded which). Source of these receptors: a male donor with ankylosing spondylitis or in good health (not recorded which).

In this sample, this clonotype turned up many times. The chain carries TRBV12-3 or TRBV12-4 and TRBJ1-1, with D possibly matching TRBD1 (6 bases). There are 17 residues in the CDR3. V was trimmed by 5 bases and J by 1 base, leaving 20 bases between them. The CDR3 is CASSPSGRGEANTEAFF. CDR3 DNA sequence: TGTGCCAGCAGTCCCTCCGGCAGGGGCGAGGCGAACACTGAAGCTTTCTTT.

The J gene is TRBJ2-4, the V gene TRBV7-6; tentative D call: TRBD1 (7 bases). Trimming removed 1 base from V and 1 base from J, with 11 bases in between. The CDR3 consists of 16 residues. Germline CDR1 and CDR2: SGHVS and FNYEAQ. The CDR3 spells CASSLEAGGAKNIQYF. CDR3 DNA sequence: TGTGCCAGCAGCTTAGAGGCAGGGGGGGCCAAAAACATTCAGTACTTC. The full variable domain, with the rest looked up from reference TRBV7-6 and TRBJ2-4, is GAGVSQSPRYKVTKRGQDVALRCDPISGHVSLYWYRQALGQGPEFLTYFNYEAQQDKSGLPNDRFSAERPEGSISTLTIQRTEQRDSAMYRCASSLEAGGAKNIQYFGAGTRLSVL.

This clonotype showed up just a few times. V is TRBV5-6 and J is TRBJ2-5; D perhaps matches TRBD2 (6 bases). Germline CDR1 is SGHDT and CDR2 is YYEEEE. The germline V and J ends were trimmed by 7 bases and 4 bases, with 17 bases remaining between them. CDR3 length: 14 residues. The CDR3 region is CASRETGLGETQYF. The CDR3 region has the DNA TGTGCCAGCCGGGAGACGGGGCTTGGAGAGACCCAGTACTTC.

This clonotype occurred many times. This sequence joins TRBV4-1 and TRBJ1-5; D gene unclear. The V and J ends lost 1 base and 1 base respectively, with 8 bases between them. The CDR3 totals 15 residues. Germline V gene sequence: CDR1 MGHRA, CDR2 YSYEKL. DNA for the CDR3: TGCGCCAGCAGCCAAGGTATAGTCAGCAATCAGCCCCAGCATTTT. This translates into CASSQGIVSNQPQHF.

This clonotype has more than one count but fewer than ten. The V gene is TRBV14, the J gene TRBJ2-7; possible D gene TRBD2, 6 bases. Trimming took off 3 bases at V and 4 bases at J, with 10 bases between the two ends. Germline V gene lookup returns CDR1 SGHDN and CDR2 FVKESK. The CDR3 length is 13 residues. CDR3 in amino acids: CASSQGLQYEQYF. CDR3 bases: TGTGCCAGCAGCCAGGGACTTCAGTACGAGCAGTACTTC.

This clonotype was picked up many times. This rearrangement joins TRBV4-1 to TRBJ2-1, with 10 positions matching TRBD2. Germline V lookup: CDR1 MGHRA, CDR2 YSYEKL. V lost 5 bases to trimming and J lost 3 bases; unmatched junction nucleotides: 4. There are 15 residues in the CDR3. CDR3 protein: CASSGAGGDYNEQFF. The CDR3, as DNA: TGCGCCAGCAGCGGAGCGGGAGGGGACTACAATGAGCAGTTCTTC.

In its sample, this clonotype was seen many times. The V and J genes are TRBV5-1 and TRBJ2-1; TRBD2 might be the D (7 bases). V was pared by 4 bases and J by 6 bases, with 14 bases between. Germline V gene data show CDR1 as SGHRS and CDR2 as YFSETQ. The CDR3 contains 14 residues. The CDR3 DNA reads as TGCGCCAGCAGCGACGGGGGGCCTCCCAATGAGCAGTTCTTC. Translating it yields CASSDGGPPNEQFF.

The chain combines TRBV5-6 with TRBJ2-3; possibly TRBD1 for D (6 bases). V lost 3 bases and J 4 bases, leaving 9 bases between the germline ends. Germline V gene sequence: CDR1 SGHDT, CDR2 YYEEEE. The CDR3 contains 13 residues. DNA of the CDR3: TGTGCCAGCAGCTCAGGGGCGGCAGATACGCAGTATTTT. Translation gives CASSSGAADTQYF.

Worth noting for this clonotype: This sequence may be a read error, since a much larger clone differs from it by one base. The chain is built from TRBV7-6 and TRBJ2-2; D is tentatively TRBD1 or TRBD2 (5 bases each). The germline V gene encodes CDR1 SGHVS and CDR2 FNYEAQ. This CDR3 comprises 15 residues. As DNA, the CDR3 is TGTGCCAGCAGCGACACAGGAGTGAACACCGGGGCGCTGTTTTTT. Protein: CASSDTGVNTGALFF.

This clonotype was found many times. The chain joins TRBV29-1 to TRBJ1-2; the D is unclear. From germline, CDR1 is SQVTM and CDR2 ANQGSEA. The V gene lost 4 bases and the J gene lost 1 base, with 13 bases spanning the gap. The CDR3 totals 14 residues. The CDR3 reads CSVGGASRNYGYTF. The CDR3 DNA follows: TGCAGCGTTGGCGGAGCCAGCCGTAACTATGGCTACACCTTC.

This rearrangement joins TRBV12-3 or TRBV12-4 to TRBJ1-1; no clear D gene. V lost 7 bases, J lost 3 bases, and 12 bases lay in between. The CDR3 loop spans 13 amino acids. CDR3 nucleotides: TGTGCCAGCATAATAGACACCTACACTGAAGCTTTCTTT. This encodes CASIIDTYTEAFF.

The table lists this clonotype with many counts. V gene TRBV5-6 combines with J gene TRBJ2-1; unclear D gene. The CDR3 covers 11 residues. Trimming cost V 2 bases and J 10 bases, with 7 bases left between them. The germline V gene encodes CDR1 SGHDT and CDR2 YYEEEE. The CDR3 DNA reads as TGTGCCAGCAGCTTTCTGATGGAGCAGTTCTTC. This codes for CASSFLMEQFF.

This clonotype showed up many times. V usage is TRBV20-1 and J usage is TRBJ2-7; 12 bases fit TRBD2. This CDR3 is 13 amino acids long. CDR1 is DFQATT and CDR2 is SNEGSKA in the germline V gene (reference sequence). J gave up 11 bases and V 5 bases, and 10 bases lay outside the gene matches. The CDR3 DNA sequence: TGCAGTGCTCCTTCTCAGACTAGCGGGAGCGAGTACTTC. This gives the protein CSAPSQTSGSEYF.

The rearrangement uses TRBV5-6 and TRBJ2-2, with 9 bases that match TRBD2. Trimming removed 2 bases from V and 2 bases from J; junction bases left unmatched: 4. The CDR3 spans 16 residues. The germline V gene has CDR1 SGHDT and CDR2 YYEEEE. Written as DNA, the CDR3 is TGTGCCAGCAGCTTCCGACTAGCGGTTAACACCGGGGAGCTGTTTTTT. Amino acids: CASSFRLAVNTGELFF. The complete variable domain, with remaining parts taken from reference TRBV5-6 and TRBJ2-2, reads DAGVTQSPTHLIKTRGQQVTLRCSPKSGHDTVSWYQQALGQGPQFIFQYYEEEERQRGNFPDRFSGHQFPNYSSELNVNALLLGDSALYLCASSFRLAVNTGELFFGEGSRLTVL.